These 30 T cell receptor beta chains were sequenced from one sample in a study of molecular identifiers for immune sequencing clone quantification. TCRdb re-derived calls from the PCR reads in MiXCR, one entry per CDR3 protein. The table lists some 70,000 distinct CDR3 sequences, less than 20% of them singletons. Source material: naive CD8+ T cells from blood, with Jurkat cell RNA spiked in. Documented subset: FACS-sorted CD8+CD4-CCR7+CD45RA+ naive T cells. All receptors derive from a human donor in good health. Some libraries in this study had Jurkat cell RNA spiked in.

This clonotype was seen many times. V is TRBV12-3 or TRBV12-4 and J is TRBJ2-4, with D unresolved. V was clipped by 7 bases and J by 1 base, with 11 bases between them. This CDR3 is 14 amino acids long. CDR3 sequence reads: CASTLYAAKNIQYF. DNA of the CDR3: TGTGCCAGCACCCTATATGCGGCCAAAAACATTCAGTACTTC.

For this clonotype: Since a much larger clone is just one base distant, this may be a read error. The V and J genes are TRBV20-1 and TRBJ1-1; D uncertain. Trimming shortened V by 6 bases and J by 13 bases, and 15 bases separated the two germline ends. The CDR3 totals 10 residues. Looked up from germline, CDR1 is DFQATT and CDR2 is SNEGSKA (reference sequence). The CDR3 nucleotides are TGCAGTGCCCAGATGCCGGAGGTTTTCTTT. Encoded protein: CSAQMPEVFF.

The sample holds many counts of this clonotype. V is TRBV7-9 and J is TRBJ2-3; 9 bases agree with TRBD2. The CDR3 is 15 amino acids. Germline-derived CDR1 and CDR2 are SEHNR and FQNEAQ (reference sequence). V lost 8 bases and J lost 3; bases outside the gene matches: 9. In DNA form, the CDR3 reads TGTGCCAGCGTTTGGCGGGAGGGGAGGACAGATACGCAGTATTTT. This translates into CASVWREGRTDTQYF.

In regard to this clonotype: This clone may be a read error of a much larger clone one base away. The gene calls are TRBV12-3 or TRBV12-4 and TRBJ2-7, with D perhaps TRBD1 (5 bases). This CDR3 is 14 amino acids long. The CDR3 nucleotides are TGTGCCGGCAGTTTATGGCAGGGCGGTTACGAGCAGTACTTC. Amino acids: CAGSLWQGGYEQYF.

This clonotype was seen once. A much larger clonotype is one base distant, so this may be a read error. The rearrangement joins TRBV2 to TRBJ2-1; D is perhaps TRBD1 (6 bases). V lost 10 bases, J lost 6 bases, and 16 bases lay in between. This CDR3 region has 13 residues. Per the germline V gene, CDR1 is SNHLY and CDR2 is FYNNEI. The CDR3 loop reads CANNHRALNEQFF. CDR3 nucleotides: TGTGCCAACAATCACAGGGCTCTCAATGAGCAGTTCTTC.

This clonotype was seen repeatedly, ten times or more. The V call is TRBV10-3, the J call TRBJ2-7; D unresolved. CDR1 and CDR2 (germline): ENHRY, SYGVKD. The CDR3 is 15 residues long. Trimming cost V 0 bases and J 6 bases, with 15 bases left between them. The CDR3 sequence is CAISESRLESGEQYF. The CDR3 DNA sequence: TGTGCCATCAGTGAGTCCCGGCTAGAGAGTGGCGAGCAGTACTTC.

Turning to this clonotype: It may be a read error: a sequence one base away is much more abundant. The chain carries TRBV6-1 and TRBJ2-7; D possibly corresponds to TRBD2 (5 bases). CDR1 is MNHNS, CDR2 SASEGT, per germline. This CDR3 is built from 15 residues. The DNA for the CDR3 is TGTGCCAGCAGTGAAGCTATCCAGCTAGCCTACGAGCAGTGCTTC. It yields the protein CASSEAIQLAYEQCF.

This clonotype was seen ten or more times. This sequence joins TRBV3-1 and TRBJ2-1; possibly TRBD2 for D (6 bases). With 7 bases removed from V and 0 bases from J, the gap between germline ends came to 16 bases. Germline lookup yields CDR1 LGHDT and CDR2 YNNKEL (reference sequence). The CDR3 contains 16 residues. The CDR3 sequence is CASTLRLGTSYNEQFF. CDR3 DNA sequence: TGTGCCAGCACCCTAAGACTAGGAACCTCCTACAATGAGCAGTTCTTC.

This clonotype was counted at least ten times. The CDR3 bases are TGCAGTGCGCCCGGGACATCGTCCTACGAGCAGTACTTC. This translates into CSAPGTSSYEQYF. V is TRBV20-1 and J is TRBJ2-7; weak D call: TRBD1 (6 bases). This CDR3 is built from 13 residues. Trimming took 6 bases from V and 1 from J, leaving 13 bases between them. Germline CDR1 DFQATT, CDR2 SNEGSKA (reference sequence).

Remarks on this clonotype: An end of the junction does not agree with germline; a read error may underlie this. The rearrangement links TRBV5-4 to TRBJ2-1, with D possibly matching TRBD2 (5 bases). CDR1 and CDR2 from the germline V gene are SGHNT and YYREEE (reference sequence). This CDR3 comprises 18 residues. The CDR3 sequence: CARSLDVLGGSSYNEQFF. The CDR3 nucleotides are TGTGCCCGCAGCTTGGATGTACTCGGAGGAAGCTCCTACAATGAGCAGTTCTTC.

As regards this clonotype: A much larger clone is a single base away; this may be a read error. The chain is built from TRBV11-2 and TRBJ2-5, with D uncertain. Germline V gives CDR1 SGHAT, CDR2 FQNNGV. The CDR3 covers 13 residues. In DNA, the CDR3 is TGTGCCAGCAGCTTAGTGGTCCAAGGGACCCAGTACTTC. It yields the protein CASSLVVQGTQYF.

V usage is TRBV6-5 and J usage is TRBJ2-6; a possible D gene is TRBD1 (7 bases). Between the trimmed V and J ends, which lost 6 bases and 0 bases, there was a span of 12 bases. The CDR3 extends over 16 amino acids. Germline CDR1 MNHEY, CDR2 SVGAGI. This chain's CDR3 is CASSPGGFSGANVLTF. DNA of the CDR3: TGTGCCAGCAGCCCAGGGGGGTTCTCTGGGGCCAACGTCCTGACTTTC.

On this clonotype itself: A single base separates this from a much larger clone, so it may be a read error. The chain combines TRBV12-3 or TRBV12-4 with TRBJ2-7; TRBD2 aligns across 14 bases. The CDR3 has 14 amino acids. In nucleotides, the CDR3 is TGTGCCAGCAGTTGGACTAGCGGGGGGTTGGAGCAGCACTTC. It translates to CASSWTSGGLEQHF.

About this clonotype itself: A clone one base away is much larger, so this may be a read error. The J gene is TRBJ2-3, the V gene TRBV9, with a weak D call TRBD2 (6 bases). The CDR3 length is 14 residues. From germline, CDR1 is SGDLS and CDR2 YYNGEE. CDR3 amino acids: CACSVGSSADTQYF. For the CDR3, the DNA is TGTGCCTGCAGCGTCGGGAGTTCGGCAGATACGCAGTATTTT.

A few counts support this clonotype. The V and J genes are TRBV19 and TRBJ2-7, with 7 nucleotides matching TRBD1. V was clipped by 5 bases and J by 1 base; unmatched bases: 8. CDR1 and CDR2 from the germline V gene are LNHDA and SQIVND (reference sequence). This CDR3 has 15 residues. The CDR3: CASSQTGIGSYEQYF. The CDR3 nucleotides read TGTGCCAGTAGTCAGACAGGGATTGGATCCTACGAGCAGTACTTC.

This clonotype was detected many times. The V gene is TRBV20-1, the J gene TRBJ2-3; no reliable D call. Germline CDR1 reads DFQATT; CDR2 reads SNEGSKA (reference sequence). Trimming removed 1 base from V and 0 bases from J, with 5 bases in between. The CDR3 is 13 residues long. The CDR3 region has the DNA TGCAGTGCTAGAGGCGATAGCACAGATACGCAGTATTTT. Translating it yields CSARGDSTDTQYF.

In this sample, this clonotype turned up many times. The chain combines TRBV21-1 with TRBJ2-3; TRBD2, the D gene given by the table, was not confirmed from the DNA. TRBV21-1 is recorded as a pseudogene. This CDR3 region has 14 residues. The CDR3 DNA follows: TGTGCCAGCAGGCTAGCGGGGAGCACAGATACGCAGTATTTT. Translation gives CASRLAGSTDTQYF.

This rearrangement joins TRBV27 to TRBJ2-5; D is ambiguous. Germline lookup yields CDR1 MNHEY and CDR2 SMNVEV (reference sequence). V lost 6 bases, J lost 0 bases, and 8 bases lay in between. The CDR3 totals 13 residues. In nucleotides, the CDR3 is TGTGCCAGCAGGGCGTCTTACCAAGAGACCCAGTACTTC. Translated: CASRASYQETQYF.

This clonotype was observed at least ten times. The V gene is TRBV7-2, the J gene TRBJ2-2; D is undetermined. Looked up from germline, CDR1 is SGHTA and CDR2 is FQGNSA. The V and J ends lost 5 bases and 5 bases respectively, with 6 bases between them. The CDR3 is 12 residues long. The DNA for the CDR3 is TGTGCCAGCAGCCCGCAGACCGGGGAGCTGTTTTTT. Its protein is CASSPQTGELFF.

This clonotype was observed a few times. CDR3 coding DNA: TGTGCCAGCAGTTTACGGCAGGGCCATAGCTATAATTCACCCCTCCACTTT. Protein: CASSLRQGHSYNSPLHF. This sequence joins TRBV28 and TRBJ1-6, with TRBD1 as a possible D gene (5 bases). Trimming shortened V by 2 bases and J by 3 bases, and 14 bases separated the two germline ends. CDR1 and CDR2 (germline): MDHEN, SYDVKM. The CDR3 length is 17 residues. The variable domain in full, with the rest retrieved from reference TRBV28 and TRBJ1-6, is DVKVTQSSRYLVKRTGEKVFLECVQDMDHENMFWYRQDPGLGLRLIYFSYDVKMKEKGDIPEGYSVSREKKERFSLILESASTNQTSMYLCASSLRQGHSYNSPLHFGNGTRLTVT.

This clonotype was seen at least ten times. The chain links TRBV5-6 to TRBJ1-1; TRBD1 might be the D (6 bases). The CDR3 runs 12 residues. The V end lost 0 bases, the J end lost 10 bases, and 10 bases lay between the germline ends. Germline CDR1 is SGHDT and CDR2 is YYEEEE. The CDR3 reads CASSLAGGRAFF. CDR3 DNA sequence: TGTGCCAGCAGCTTGGCGGGGGGCCGAGCTTTCTTT.

This clonotype occurred many times. The rearrangement joins TRBV6-1 to TRBJ2-7, with 14 bases that match TRBD2. Germline-derived CDR1 and CDR2 are MNHNS and SASEGT. CDR3 length: 16 amino acids. Trimming at V came to 6 bases and at J to 2 bases, leaving 6 bases not matched to a gene. The CDR3 protein is CASSPGTSGGTYEQYF. DNA of the CDR3: TGTGCCAGCAGCCCCGGGACTAGCGGGGGAACCTACGAGCAGTACTTC.

As concerns this clonotype: This may be a read error, as it is one base from a much larger clone. This chain uses TRBV20-1 with TRBJ1-1; D not resolved. The CDR3 sequence is 12 residues long. Germline V CDR1 and CDR2: DFQATT, SNEGSKA (reference sequence). Deletions cut 5 bases from V and 4 bases from J, with 11 bases between. The CDR3 here is CSAQVMSTEAFF. The CDR3 DNA follows: TGCAGTGCTCAGGTGATGAGCACTGAAGCTTTCTTT.

This clonotype was observed at least ten times. The chain links TRBV20-1 to TRBJ2-4; 16 bases map to TRBD2. The junction had 7 bases not matched to a gene; V was cut back by 4 bases and J by 1 base. The germline CDR1 and CDR2 sequences are DFQATT and SNEGSKA (reference sequence). This CDR3 contains 18 residues. CDR3 residues: CSAKPGLAGGPAKNIQYF. DNA for the CDR3: TGCAGTGCTAAACCGGGACTAGCGGGAGGGCCCGCCAAAAACATTCAGTACTTC.

The chain recombines TRBV28 with TRBJ1-6, with D possibly being TRBD1 (6 bases). V lost 6 bases and J lost 14, with 17 bases in between. The CDR3 consists of 13 residues. Germline V lookup: CDR1 MDHEN, CDR2 SYDVKM. The CDR3 DNA follows: TGTGCCAGCAGACCTACTACAGGGTCTACCCTCCACTTT. This gives the protein CASRPTTGSTLHF.

The chain combines TRBV5-1 with TRBJ2-7, with TRBD2 as a possible D gene (5 bases). The V and J ends lost 0 bases and 1 base respectively, with 14 bases between them. This CDR3 is built from 16 residues. Germline V gene data show CDR1 as SGHRS and CDR2 as YFSETQ. CDR3 in amino acids: CASSLGLTGGSYEQYF. The DNA for the CDR3 is TGCGCCAGCAGCTTGGGACTAACCGGAGGATCCTACGAGCAGTACTTC.

Comment on this clonotype: This clone may be a read error of a much larger clone one base away. V usage is TRBV19 and J usage is TRBJ1-4; D gene uncertain. This CDR3 contains 14 residues. V shed 6 bases and J shed 5 bases, with 13 bases lying between them. The germline V gene has CDR1 LNHDA and CDR2 SQIVND (reference sequence). The CDR3, as DNA: TGTGCCAGTAGCCCCTCCTCGGGCAATGAAAAACTGTTTTTT. Translated, it gives CASSPSSGNEKLFF.

In its sample, this clonotype was seen many times. The DNA for the CDR3 is TGTGCCAGCAGTTTCCGGCAGGGGACAAATCAGCCCCAGCATTTT. Amino acids: CASSFRQGTNQPQHF. The chain is built from TRBV28 and TRBJ1-5; maybe TRBD1 (6 bases). Germline V gives CDR1 MDHEN, CDR2 SYDVKM. Trimming removed 3 bases at V and 4 bases at J, with 13 bases between. The CDR3 runs to 15 residues. Combining the CDR3 with reference TRBV28 and TRBJ1-5 gives the whole variable domain DVKVTQSSRYLVKRTGEKVFLECVQDMDHENMFWYRQDPGLGLRLIYFSYDVKMKEKGDIPEGYSVSREKKERFSLILESASTNQTSMYLCASSFRQGTNQPQHFGDGTRLSIL.

This clonotype was seen at least ten times. The rearrangement joins TRBV2 to TRBJ2-3; the D gene is possibly TRBD1 (5 bases). V was shortened by 8 bases and J by 9 bases, with 24 bases between the two germline ends. The CDR3 totals 15 residues. The germline gives CDR1 SNHLY, CDR2 FYNNEI. The CDR3 nucleotides are TGTGCCAGCTTCGTCAGGGTCCCGAGCCAATACACGCAGTATTTT. Protein product: CASFVRVPSQYTQYF.

The J gene is TRBJ2-1, the V gene TRBV7-9; D is unclear. The CDR3 has 10 amino acids. Trimming took off 5 bases at V and 10 bases at J, with 6 bases between the two ends. Germline values: CDR1 SEHNR, CDR2 FQNEAQ (reference sequence). This CDR3 is CASSNVEQFF. The CDR3 nucleotides read TGTGCCAGCAGCAACGTAGAGCAGTTCTTC.